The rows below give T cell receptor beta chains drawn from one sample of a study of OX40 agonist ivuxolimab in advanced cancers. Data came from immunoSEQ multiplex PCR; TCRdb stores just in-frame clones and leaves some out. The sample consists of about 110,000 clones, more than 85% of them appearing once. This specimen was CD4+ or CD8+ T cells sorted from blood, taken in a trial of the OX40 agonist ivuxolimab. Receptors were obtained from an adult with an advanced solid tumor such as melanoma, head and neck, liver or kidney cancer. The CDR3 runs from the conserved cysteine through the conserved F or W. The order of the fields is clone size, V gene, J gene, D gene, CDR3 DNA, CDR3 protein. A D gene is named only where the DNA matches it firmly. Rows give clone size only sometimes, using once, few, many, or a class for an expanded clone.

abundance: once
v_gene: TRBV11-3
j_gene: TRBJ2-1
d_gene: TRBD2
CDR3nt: TGTGCCAGCAGCTTTTTAGCGGGGGGGTACTCCTACAATGAGCAGTTCTTC
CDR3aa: CASSFLAGGYSYNEQFF

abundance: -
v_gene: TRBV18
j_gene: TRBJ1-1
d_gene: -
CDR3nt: TGTGCCAGCTCACCACCGTCCCGGGACTCTGGCACTGAAGCTTTCTTT
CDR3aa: CASSPPSRDSGTEAFF

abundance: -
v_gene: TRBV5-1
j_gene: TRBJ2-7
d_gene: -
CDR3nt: TGCGCCAGCAGCTTTAGCTCCTACGAGCAGTACTTC
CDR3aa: CASSFSSYEQYF

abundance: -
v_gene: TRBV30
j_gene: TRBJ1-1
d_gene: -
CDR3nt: TGTGTCTGGAGTTCGACCGCGTCCGCTTTCTTT
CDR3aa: CVWSSTASAFF

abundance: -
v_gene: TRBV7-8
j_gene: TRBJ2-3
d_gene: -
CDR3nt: TGTGCCAGCAGTTCCCCCACTGAGACAGATACGCAGTATTTT
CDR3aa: CASSSPTETDTQYF

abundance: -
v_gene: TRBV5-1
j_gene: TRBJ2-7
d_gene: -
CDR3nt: TGCGCCAGCAGCCAACAGTCAGGCCGGAGCTACGAGCAGTACTTC
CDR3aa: CASSQQSGRSYEQYF

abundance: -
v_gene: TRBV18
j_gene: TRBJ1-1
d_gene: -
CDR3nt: TGTGCCAGCTCACCTCGCGGCAGGGGATCGAACACTGAAGCTTTCTTT
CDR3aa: CASSPRGRGSNTEAFF

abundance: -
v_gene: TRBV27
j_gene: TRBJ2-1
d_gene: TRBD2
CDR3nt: TGTGCCAGCAGTTTATCGGTTAGCGGGAAACAGTTCTTC
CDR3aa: CASSLSVSGKQFF

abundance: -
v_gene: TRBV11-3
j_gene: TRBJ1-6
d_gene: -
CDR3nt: TGTGCCAGCAGCTTAGAAGGGTTCAATTCACCCCTCCACTTT
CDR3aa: CASSLEGFNSPLHF

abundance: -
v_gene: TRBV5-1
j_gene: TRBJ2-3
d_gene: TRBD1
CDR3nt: TGCGCCAGCAGCCGCTCCGGGACAGGGGGCTCAGATACGCAGTATTTT
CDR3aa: CASSRSGTGGSDTQYF

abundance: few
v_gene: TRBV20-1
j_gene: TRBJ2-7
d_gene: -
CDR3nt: TGCAGTGTGCATAGCGGACGGGAGCAGTACTTC
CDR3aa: CSVHSGREQYF

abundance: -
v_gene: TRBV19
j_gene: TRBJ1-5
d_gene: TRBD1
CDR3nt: TGTGCCAGTAGTATCCGACAGGGGGCATACGGAATGCAGCCCCAGCATTTT
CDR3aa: CASSIRQGAYGMQPQHF

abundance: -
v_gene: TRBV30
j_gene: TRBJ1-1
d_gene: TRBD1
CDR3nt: TGTGCCTGCGGGGACAGAGGGCGATCTGAAGCTTTCTTT
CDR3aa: CACGDRGRSEAFF

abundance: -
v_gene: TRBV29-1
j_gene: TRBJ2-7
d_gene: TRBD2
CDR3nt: TGCAGCGTTGCACTAGCGGGGCCCGAGCAGTACTTC
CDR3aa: CSVALAGPEQYF

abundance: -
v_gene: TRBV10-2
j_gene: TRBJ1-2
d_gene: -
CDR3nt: TGCGCCAGCAGTGGGGGAGGTGGGGGTGGCTACACCTTC
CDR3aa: CASSGGGGGGYTF

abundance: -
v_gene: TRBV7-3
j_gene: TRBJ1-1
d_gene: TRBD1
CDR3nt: TGTGCCAGCAGCCAATCCGGGACAGGGGAGACTGAAGCTTTCTTT
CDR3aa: CASSQSGTGETEAFF

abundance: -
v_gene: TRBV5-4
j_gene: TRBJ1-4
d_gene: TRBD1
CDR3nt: TGTGCCAGCAGCCAGGGGGCCACTAATGAAAAACTGTTTTTT
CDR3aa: CASSQGATNEKLFF